This T cell receptor (beta chain) was sequenced for a study of blood T cell repertoires in COVID-19 (dated by TCRdb to the early 2020s). With respect to the entire study: Recovered participants in ImmuneRACE Cohort 3 were defined as having two consecutive negative NP/OP PCR tests, clearance from a healthcare professional, or resolution of symptoms. Samples from collaborators originated in the United States, Italy and Spain and spanned both the acute and convalescent phases of COVID-19. The material from the prospective study consisted of cDNA or gDNA derived from T cells, B-cell-depleted T cells, or PBMCs. Deeply sampled blood TCRbeta repertoires from subjects exposed to, actively infected with, or recovered from COVID-19 were included in the dataset. A freely available public database, intended as a resource for researchers studying the immune response to SARS-CoV-2, is where the repertoires were released. The samples were drawn from two sources: the first 160 participants of the ongoing ImmuneRACE study, and some 1,300 subjects contributed by 6 global collaborators. Sample metadata almost always included a de-identified subject ID, COVID-19 status, age in years and sex. Where available, HLA class I and class II types were taken from metadata supplied by the sample provider and were not determined by assay-based typing. Overall results and qualifications from the work: Clinical and demographic metadata were provided uncurated, with the amount varying by source and participant.

Participants in the prospective study were enrolled through a virtual design, were aged roughly 18 to 100 years, and lived in about two dozen United States geographic areas. To assign participants to cohorts, the prospective study relied on clinical history that participants themselves reported in a screening survey and a study questionnaire. Each participant in the prospective study had whole blood, serum and a nasopharyngeal or oropharyngeal swab collected by mobile phlebotomists. Additional blood draws and questionnaires over an approximately two-month period could optionally be provided by prospective study participants. Prospective study blood samples were shipped either frozen or at room temperature before DNA extraction. The immunoSEQ Assay, a bias-controlled multiplex PCR, was used to amplify TCRbeta CDR3 regions from genomic DNA. In the paper's pipeline: The number of nucleated cells in each sample was estimated from the amplification of reference gene primers within the assay. To quantify the absolute abundance of each unique TCRbeta CDR3 rearrangement, sequence reads were collapsed and filtered. For each sample, productive Simpson clonality was calculated by taking the square root of Simpson's diversity index across productive rearrangements. What TCRdb holds here is the immuneACCESS table cut down to in-frame rearrangements. Part of the clones is not present; checked against another copy, under half of the missing clones reflect an unresolved V gene, and the others are unexplained. V and J calls and clone size are copied from that table; D and trimming were computed from the DNA. This sample comprises 250,000 to 300,000 clones, 88% of them detected only once. Roughly 2% of the sample rests with the top ten.

The CDR3, cysteine through phenylalanine, is 17 amino acids long. This entry keeps only the CDR3 DNA: 51 bases, framed from base 1. The germline V gene yields KGHDR for CDR1 and SFDVKD for CDR2. V is pruned by 3 bases and J by 2 bases, leaving 4 bases of the junction without a gene match. This clone was seen just once. Its cognate antigen has yet to be identified. Base qualities are missing; no much larger clone stands one base away. Sequencing was done on a sample of PBMCs or T cells enriched from blood (not recorded which). The sequence derives from an older woman in a cohort exposed to, infected with or recovered from COVID-19 (not recorded which). The rearrangement combines TRBV24-1 with TRBJ2-1, and TRBD2 aligns with 12 junction nucleotides. At the DNA level, the sequence is TGTGCCACCAGTGATCAAAGACTAGCGGGGGCCTACAATGAGCAGTTCTTC. This codes for CATSDQRLAGAYNEQFF.